Here is one T cell receptor (beta chain) with its context. Gene names and germline refer to mouse. The read gets to within 1 residue of the CDR3 end, and the germline J gene fills in the rest. Using immunoSEQ multiplex PCR, the repertoire was profiled, and TCRdb retains in-frame clones only, with some absent. Found here are over 3,000 clones, about 50% of them singletons; the top ten hold roughly a quarter. V gave up 5 bases and J gave up 1 base; unmatched junction bases: 2. This CDR3 contains 15 residues. From germline, CDR1 is LGHDT and CDR2 YNNKQL (reference sequence). This specimen comes from a study of tissue T cells after allogeneic stem cell transplantation. Time point given: mouse harvest day 14 after allogeneic transplant. The graft held 10^6 splenic CD5+ T cells and 10^7 T-cell-depleted bone marrow cells. Mice had MHC-mismatched B6 into BALB/c GVHD, sampled day 7 or 14.

The specimen sequenced was gut tissue. This chain uses TRBV4 with TRBJ2-1; 10 bases agree with TRBD2. This TCR came from a female BALB/c mouse given C57BL/6 T cells with graft-versus-host disease after an allogeneic hematopoietic cell transplant. The CDR3 here is CASSQDWGNYAEQFF. CDR3 DNA (partial): TGTGCCAGCAGCCAGGACTGGGGGAACTATGCTGAGCAGTTC.